Here is one T cell receptor beta chain with its context. Its cognate antigen is unknown. These data are taken from a study of T cells in Graves' hyperthyroidism and ophthalmopathy. The overall study: Peripheral blood was drawn at first diagnosis, prior to all treatment.

Amplification of TCR beta CDR3 regions used RNA as the template. HTBI primers were employed in a first-round RT-PCR of the TCR CDR3. TCRdb fed the multiplex PCR reads into MiXCR, producing one record per CDR3 protein. The sample includes 350,000 or so distinct CDR3 sequences, around 20% of them seen just once. The definition of stable Graves' hyperthyroidism was no ophthalmopathy progression within 18 months. Those with hyperthyroidism were 18 to 65 years old, newly diagnosed, and ill for under 2 months. Notes on the study in general: Most thyroid clonotypes with frequency above 0.001 were detected in blood.

The germline gives CDR1 GTSNPN, CDR2 SVGIG (reference sequence). CDR3 size: 14 residues. V gave up 0 bases and J gave up 7 bases, with 10 bases separating them. This sequence joins TRBV30 and TRBJ1-6; possibly TRBD1 for D (6 bases). The clonotype was recovered from a woman aged 50 to 60 with Graves' hyperthyroidism. The sequenced sample consisted of blood. The CDR3 region is CAWSVNRVNSPLHF. The CDR3 region has the DNA TGTGCCTGGAGTGTGAACAGGGTCAATTCACCCCTCCACTTT.